This TCR beta chain was identified during a study of a mutant IDH1 vaccine in newly diagnosed glioma. Looking at the study overall: The first vaccination came 4-6 weeks after radiotherapy alone, or with temozolomide cycles. Patients arrived already treated with radiotherapy, temozolomide, or both, most having had both. Study-wide results and caveats: Top-clonotype changes in peripheral T cells seemed unrelated to pseudoprogression.

Measured with immunoSEQ multiplex PCR; TCRdb has only the in-frame clones, and not every one. The table has 50,000 to 65,000 clones, around 84% seen once. Time point: week 11, during vaccination. Each vaccine dose was 300 ug of mutant IDH1 20-mer peptide, with topical imiquimod. Germline V CDR1 and CDR2: SGDLS, YYNGEE. Germline trimming cut 7 bases from V and 7 bases from J; bases unmatched to any gene: 10. The CDR3 is 14 residues long. Of note for this clone: Its target is not known.

The clonotype was recovered from a woman aged 45-60 years with glioma. Sequencing was performed on PBMCs, taken from a glioma patient whose treatment included an IDH1 peptide vaccine. This chain links TRBV9 with TRBJ1-4; TRBD1 agrees at 7 bases. The CDR3 region is CASGRGGDAEKLFF. CDR3 coding DNA: TGTGCCAGCGGGAGAGGGGGCGACGCTGAAAAACTGTTTTTT.